This T cell receptor (beta chain) was sequenced in a study of response to subunit inactivated influenza vaccine. Whole-study results and caveats: It was the authors' suggestion that each seasonal influenza vaccination recruits few new T cells.

TCRdb redid the calling of the RT-PCR reads with MiXCR, one entry per CDR3 protein. This table holds around 750,000 distinct CDR3 sequences, 21% found once. This clonotype appeared many times. The antigen is unknown. The clonotype originates from a man aged 50-59 years who received an inactivated influenza vaccine. The sample in question was PBMCs from blood, obtained 5 to 6 days after vaccination.

CDR3 region: CASSQAYGLANYGYTF. CDR3 DNA sequence: TGCGCCAGCAGCCAAGCATACGGACTAGCTAACTATGGCTACACCTTC. The V gene is TRBV4-1, the J gene TRBJ1-2; D not certain. This CDR3 comprises 16 residues. V was pared by 1 base and J by 0 bases, with 12 bases between. Germline CDR1 MGHRA, CDR2 YSYEKL.